The entry below describes one T cell receptor (beta chain). The specificity of this receptor is unknown. No base qualities exist here, and no much larger clone lies one base off it. The cohort comprised under 700 healthy bone marrow donors. At the time of sampling, every cohort member was nominally healthy, though immune exposures that went unrecorded were likely present. The donor was CMV seronegative and was included in the group of a few hundred seronegative cohort members. Every donor gave a peripheral blood sample, and the peripheral blood mononuclear cells from that sample were used for TCR beta sequencing. The Qiagen DNeasy Blood Extraction Kit was used to extract genomic DNA from the blood cell samples. This sample stems from a study of cytomegalovirus exposure and HLA in healthy donors (dated by TCRdb to the late 2010s). Study-wide context: In an earlier analysis of 450 to 750 of the donors, 276 Gb of sequence data and approximately 120 million unique TCR beta sequences from 150 million to 200 million T cells were reported. All discovery cohort repertoires had been generated on a single sequencing platform. Rather than using new phenotypic data, the later analysis identified candidate immune exposures from TCR beta sequences and from how often those sequences occurred across donors. Among around 400 genotyped donors of the cohort, an average of roughly 230,000 unique TCR beta nucleotide sequences was sequenced per donor, of which about 18% were non-productive. The study was designed to test whether signatures of past pathogen exposure could be identified by cataloging public T cell receptors. To study patterns of TCR occurrence, a later analysis re-analyzed previously published TCR beta repertoires from several hundred donors and added high-resolution HLA genotyping. Genome-wide SNP genotypes for about 65% of the roughly 670 donors were used in a later genetic analysis, which treated that subset as a discovery cohort. To predict cytomegalovirus infection status, the study combined high-throughput TCR immunosequencing, statistical association of individual TCRs with disease status, and machine learning. The genetic ancestry cluster associated with self-reported Caucasian donors included 81% of the roughly 400 genotyped donors. Approximately 310 gigabases of sequencing data and tens of millions of unique TCR sequences were included in an early release covering 550 to 650 HLA-typed donors. About five DR-DQ haplotypes were treated as single units for association and clustering because of strong linkage in the cohort. To decide whether each TCR beta V gene segment behaved as functional or pseudogenic, an earlier analysis of over 500 of the donors relied on high-throughput TCR beta sequencing. HLA typing covered class I and class II loci at four-digit resolution. The study used immunosequencing to profile the T cell repertoires of hundreds of subjects and linked those repertoires to cytomegalovirus serostatus. Donor age, sex, ethnicity and CMV serostatus were collected together with the repertoire data. In addition to the first cohort of 650 to 750 subjects, a separate validation cohort of 130 or so different subjects was used. The number of typed donors differed by locus: about 620-640 for A, B, C, DRB1 and DQB1; 500 to 550 for DQA1; around 580 for DPA1; and some 430 for DPB1. Findings and caveats that apply to the study as a whole: In the study, 150 to 200 TCR beta chains were listed as associated with cytomegalovirus. In vitro tests confirmed that a few of the cytomegalovirus-associated TCR beta chains recognize cytomegalovirus antigens. V-gene and J-gene trimming of TCR beta chains was associated with a missense DCLRE1C variant in a later genetic analysis, and the association was replicated in an independent cohort. Specific HLA alleles were associated with over 15,000 TCR beta sequences at a false discovery rate of 0.05 in a later analysis. The earlier analysis of nearly 600 of the donors excluded around 17 rarely observed V segments, including chromosome 9 orphons, because counts were too low. Compared with equally common non-associated chains, HLA-associated TCR beta chains in a later analysis were more clonally expanded and had lower generation probabilities. The presence/absence analyses assumed that sequencing depth was roughly uniform across donors, and that assumption may not be true. CMV serostatus was the only immune exposure information available for the cohort. In an earlier analysis of more than 450 of the donors, most TCR beta V segments were observed in productive rearrangements about 90% or about 30% of the time, broadly matching IMGT annotations. When HLA alleles, especially DR and DQ, strongly co-occurred, attributing TCR associations to individual alleles was difficult. Because HLA typing was unavailable for some donors at each locus, only the typed subset was used in association tests. In a later analysis, the rate of TCR association differed among HLA loci, with DRB1 alleles having the most associated TCRs and HLA-C alleles having the fewest. A cluster of highly shared sequence variants was judged likely to represent a technical artifact of the sequencing pipeline. The cohort was sequenced for TCR beta chains only, and without alpha or paired-chain data the features that could be detected were limited. Linkage disequilibrium might explain the correlated functional status among segregating V segments, but an unknown experimental factor could not be excluded. Most TCR sequences were observed very rarely across donors, whereas some public TCRs were present in many individuals. Compared with the 666-donor mean, donors in an Asian-associated ancestry cluster had fewer N-insertions in productive TCRs, according to a later genetic analysis. Because the 87-base-pair reads could not distinguish some IMGT-functional V segments, including TRBV6-2 and TRBV6-3, those segments were excluded. Cytomegalovirus status was reported to be diagnosed by the classifier with high specificity and sensitivity in both the original and validation cohorts. Most CMV-associated TCR beta chains appeared to be HLA-restricted in a later analysis, and the HLA associations seemed to be driven largely by CMV exposure. According to the authors, the approach could potentially be generalized to other disease states and immunological phenotypes. A further reported finding was that TCR beta sequences accurately predicted the HLA-A and HLA-B alleles for most subjects in the first cohort. Several of the top co-occurrence clusters appeared to be linked to parvovirus B19, influenza, CMV and Epstein-Barr virus, according to a later analysis.

Cut back by 0 bases and 3 bases, the V and J ends lie 15 bases apart. The germline V gene (reference sequence) provides CDR1 SGHNT and CDR2 YYREEE. Reading from cysteine to phenylalanine, the CDR3 counts 16 amino acids. This entry keeps only the CDR3 DNA: 48 bases, framed from base 1. The library was prepared using the immunoSEQ multiplex PCR assay. The multiplex PCR relied on a mix of 60 forward primers for TCR Vbeta segments and 13 reverse primers for TCR Jbeta segments. A multiplex PCR assay on genomic DNA amplified the CDR3 region of rearranged TCR beta genes. Amplified TCR beta libraries were sequenced as 87-base-pair reads on the Illumina HiSeq System. The authors' analysis ran thus. A later analysis tallied around 80 million unique TCR beta chains across the 660 or so repertoires, and approximately 12 million of those chains were shared by two or more donors. Raw reads were error-corrected and collapsed into unique sequences by a nearest-neighbor algorithm in which closely related sequences were merged to remove PCR and sequencing errors. Alignment of CDR3 sequences to IMGT reference sequences was used to assign V, D and J gene segments. For a sequence to be retained, a match of at least six nucleotides was required to both a V gene segment and a J gene segment. Rearrangements were classified as productive when the CDR3 lacked stop codons and remained in frame with V and J, and all other rearrangements were classified as non-productive. CDR3 was defined by IMGT convention, running from the second conserved V-encoded cysteine to the conserved J-encoded phenylalanine. The earlier analysis of 500 to 600 of the donors excluded sequences that lacked an unambiguous match to a single V gene segment. In an earlier analysis of approximately 590 of the donors, V segments were called functional above 56.7% productive rearrangements and were called segregating when the between-donor standard deviation exceeded 5%. A statistical classification framework was developed to diagnose cytomegalovirus status using the catalog of TCR beta chain sequences. V and J gene assignment, in a later analysis, came from comparing TCR nucleotide sequences with IMGT/GENE-DB human TR gene sequences. The TCRdist pipeline was used in a later analysis to assign CDR3 sequences and most-parsimonious VDJ recombination scenarios. In a later analysis, each TCR beta chain was defined by its CDR3 amino acid sequence together with its V-gene family, and reads without a unique V-gene family were excluded. In a later analysis, 500 to 700 highly shared, low-generation-probability nucleotide sequences were removed to address suspected cross-contamination and a sequencing artifact. A later analysis calculated a clonal expansion index for each public chain from normalized within-repertoire ranks of inferred template counts. A later analysis computed generation probabilities with a VDJ recombination model fitted to out-of-frame rearrangements, and checked the results against IGoR. In a later analysis, hypergeometric tests were used to score TCR-TCR, TCR-HLA and TCR-CMV co-occurrence, with a repertoire-size bias correction applied to TCR pairs. False discovery rates were estimated in a later analysis by permuting HLA or CMV assignments 20 times. In a later analysis, co-occurring TCRs were grouped with DBSCAN, and TCRdist sequence similarity was added when clustering was performed within HLA-allele-positive subsets. For co-occurrence clustering, repertoires with fewer than 30,000 or more than 120,000 public chains were excluded, along with a handful of repertoires with anomalous nucleotide sharing. The table comes from immuneACCESS by way of TCRdb, which keeps in-frame sequences with V and J called. Part of the clones is missing from these tables; in studies checked, under half for an unresolved V gene and the rest for unknown reasons. The DNA gave D and trimming, while V, J and clone size come from that table. The sample profile shows 150,000 to 200,000 clones; 75% to 85% of them were found once. Around 1.6% of the sample lies in the top ten.

The sequenced sample was PBMCs. The chain is assembled from TRBV5-4 and TRBJ1-2, with no confidently assigned D gene. The clonotype was recovered from a man aged 18-30 years in good health and CMV-seronegative. The CDR3 in this case is CASSLGAEGAYYGYTF. Here is the DNA: TGTGCCAGCAGCTTGGGGGCGGAGGGAGCTTACTATGGCTACACCTTC.